These 8 T cell receptor beta chains share one sample of origin, sequenced in a study of blood T cell repertoires in COVID-19. Sequencing was performed with immunoSEQ multiplex PCR; in TCRdb, only in-frame clones are kept and a portion is missing. The sample contains fewer than 40,000 clones, over 70% of which appear only once. Sequencing input: peripheral blood. The receptors come from a man in his sixties or seventies with COVID-19, enrolled during active disease.

The V gene is TRBV7-2, the J gene TRBJ1-5; TRBD1 agrees at 7 bases. This CDR3 is built from 14 residues. Germline CDR1 reads SGHTA; CDR2 reads FQGNSA. With V trimmed by 5 bases and J by 2 bases, 3 bases remained unmatched. This chain's CDR3 is CASSLDRGNQPQHF. CDR3 sequence (DNA): TGTGCCAGCAGCCTTGACAGGGGCAATCAGCCCCAGCATTTT.

Here the CDR3 DNA reads TGTGCCAGCAGGGGATCTGGGAGCTCCTACGAGCAGTACTTC. It codes for CASRGSGSSYEQYF. The chain joins TRBV6-5 to TRBJ2-7; possible D gene TRBD2, 5 bases. V was cut by 6 bases and J by 0 bases, with 12 bases left in between. The CDR3 extends over 14 amino acids. In germline, CDR1 is MNHEY, CDR2 SVGAGI.

The chain joins TRBV2 to TRBJ1-2; a weak D match, TRBD1 (5 bases). V was trimmed by 6 bases and J by 7 bases, leaving 12 bases between them. The CDR3 runs 12 residues. The germline gives CDR1 SNHLY, CDR2 FYNNEI. The CDR3 reads CASSPGYVGYTF. The CDR3 DNA reads as TGTGCCAGCAGCCCAGGGTATGTTGGCTACACCTTC.

The V and J genes are TRBV28 and TRBJ1-5, with 8 bases fitting TRBD1. J lost 7 bases, V lost 1 base, and 9 bases had no gene match. The CDR3 has 16 residues. CDR1 and CDR2 (germline): MDHEN, SYDVKM. For the CDR3, the DNA is TGTGCCAGCAGTTTATTGGGTCAGGGGGCAATGCAGCCCCAGCATTTT. Its translation is CASSLLGQGAMQPQHF.

The chain combines TRBV7-2 with TRBJ2-3; 8 positions agree with TRBD2. From germline, CDR1 is SGHTA and CDR2 FQGNSA. V trimming: 3 bases; J trimming: 3 bases; junction bases outside the gene matches: 5. The CDR3 spans 15 residues. The CDR3 protein is CASSFGSSGTDTQYF. In DNA, the CDR3 is TGTGCCAGCAGCTTCGGGTCTAGCGGGACAGATACGCAGTATTTT.

This sequence joins TRBV5-6 and TRBJ2-7; 9 bases align to TRBD1. The ends lost 3 bases at V and 6 bases at J; junction bases unmatched: 7. Germline assignment: CDR1 SGHDT and CDR2 YYEEEE. CDR3 size: 14 residues. CDR3 in DNA: TGTGCCAGCAGCTACTCCGGGACAGGGCTCGAGCAGTACTTC. Its translation: CASSYSGTGLEQYF. The variable domain in full, with the rest retrieved from reference TRBV5-6 and TRBJ2-7, is DAGVTQSPTHLIKTRGQQVTLRCSPKSGHDTVSWYQQALGQGPQFIFQYYEEEERQRGNFPDRFSGHQFPNYSSELNVNALLLGDSALYLCASSYSGTGLEQYFGPGTRLTVT.

The chain links TRBV5-4 to TRBJ1-1; TRBD1 aligns across 8 bases. The V gene end was trimmed by 4 bases and the J gene end by 2 bases; junction bases not matched to a gene: 7. Per germline, CDR1 SGHNT and CDR2 YYREEE (reference sequence). CDR3 size: 15 residues. The CDR3, as DNA: TGTGCCAGCAGCACCGGGACAGGTCTTAACACTGAAGCTTTCTTT. Its translation is CASSTGTGLNTEAFF.

This chain links TRBV11-2 with TRBJ2-1; D might be TRBD2 (7 bases). V was shortened by 3 bases and J by 7 bases, with 22 bases between the two germline ends. This CDR3 has 17 residues. Germline CDR1 is SGHAT and CDR2 is FQNNGV. The CDR3 region has the DNA TGTGCCAGCAGCTTGGCGACGGGGGGCGCGACGGATAATGAGCAGTTCTTC. It encodes CASSLATGGATDNEQFF.